The 10 T cell receptor beta chains presented below share a single source sample, sequenced in a study of cytomegalovirus exposure and HLA in healthy donors. This table comes from immunoSEQ multiplex PCR, and its TCRdb copy is limited to in-frame clones, with some not included. Here the sample spans about 73,000 clones, around 90% being singletons. Sequenced material: PBMCs. The receptors derive from a woman aged 18-29 years in good health and CMV-seropositive.

This clone was seen only once. J is TRBJ1-6 and V is TRBV13; 9 positions match TRBD1. This CDR3 comprises 17 residues. V shed 2 bases and J 1 base; nucleotides not matched to a gene: 3. Germline lookup yields CDR1 PRHDT and CDR2 FYEKMQ (reference sequence). CDR3 in DNA: TGTGCCAGCAGCTTACTAGGACAGGGGTCCTATAATTCACCCCTCCACTTT. As protein: CASSLLGQGSYNSPLHF.

The chain couples TRBV27 to TRBJ1-6; no reliable D call. The CDR3 is 13 residues long. CDR1 is MNHEY, CDR2 SMNVEV, per germline (reference sequence). The germline V and J ends were trimmed by 4 bases and 6 bases, with 7 bases remaining between them. CDR3 loop: CASSSQFNSPLHF. The CDR3 nucleotides are TGTGCCAGCAGTTCTCAGTTTAATTCACCCCTCCACTTT.

The V call is TRBV28, the J call TRBJ2-7; TRBD1 aligns across 7 bases. Trimming cost V 6 bases and J 5 bases; bases outside gene matches: 10. This CDR3 has 14 residues. Germline CDR1 is MDHEN and CDR2 is SYDVKM. CDR3 nucleotide sequence: TGTGCCAGCAGCCCGGGACAGTCCCCTAACGAGCAGTACTTC. Translating it yields CASSPGQSPNEQYF.

CDR3 in amino acids: CASSEQGASNQPQHF. In DNA, the CDR3 is TGTGCCAGCAGCGAACAGGGGGCTAGCAATCAGCCCCAGCATTTT. This chain joins TRBV2 and TRBJ1-5, with 9 nucleotides matching TRBD1. The J segment lost 0 bases and the V segment lost 6 bases, leaving 3 bases of the junction unmatched. The length of the CDR3 is 15 residues. CDR1 and CDR2 from the germline V gene are SNHLY and FYNNEI.

The chain carries TRBV18 and TRBJ2-6; TRBD1 matches at 10 bases. Trimming removed 0 bases from V and 3 bases from J; junction bases left unmatched: 8. Germline V gene lookup returns CDR1 KGHSH and CDR2 LQKENI. This CDR3 has 19 amino acids. The CDR3: CASSPPVWDRGFGANVLTF. CDR3 nucleotide sequence: TGTGCCAGCTCACCACCGGTGTGGGACAGGGGTTTTGGGGCCAACGTCCTGACTTTC.

The rearrangement joins TRBV5-6 to TRBJ2-3; tentative D call: TRBD2 (6 bases). V dropped 0 bases and J dropped 4 bases, with 12 bases sitting between them. There are 15 residues in the CDR3. Per the germline V gene, CDR1 is SGHDT and CDR2 is YYEEEE. This CDR3 reads CASSLVWGEADTQYF. The CDR3 DNA follows: TGTGCCAGCAGCTTGGTATGGGGGGAGGCAGATACGCAGTATTTT.

The chain has TRBV7-9 and TRBJ2-1, with D unresolved. The CDR3 has 15 residues. Germline values: CDR1 SEHNR, CDR2 FQNEAQ (reference sequence). The V end lost 5 bases, the J end lost 2 bases, and 13 bases lay between the germline ends. CDR3 bases: TGTGCCAGCAGCCGCCAGCGAGAGACCTACAATGAGCAGTTCTTC. Translation gives CASSRQRETYNEQFF.

The chain joins TRBV2 to TRBJ2-1, with D hard to call. Trimming cost V 5 bases and J 0 bases, with 14 bases left between them. Per the germline V gene, CDR1 is SNHLY and CDR2 is FYNNEI. The length of the CDR3 is 16 residues. CDR3 nucleotide sequence: TGTGCCAGCAGTAAAAGTAGAGATAGCTCCTACAATGAGCAGTTCTTC. This sequence encodes CASSKSRDSSYNEQFF. Together with reference TRBV2 and TRBJ2-1, the CDR3 gives the full variable domain: EPEVTQTPSHQVTQMGQEVILRCVPISNHLYFYWYRQILGQKVEFLVSFYNNEISEKSEIFDDQFSVERPDGSNFTLKIRSTKLEDSAMYFCASSKSRDSSYNEQFFGPGTRLTVL.

J is TRBJ1-5 and V is TRBV15; 8 bases fit TRBD1. CDR3 length: 15 amino acids. The junction had 3 bases not matched to a gene; V was cut back by 4 bases and J by 1 base. Germline V gene data show CDR1 as LNHNV and CDR2 as YYDKDF (reference sequence). The CDR3 spells CATSTDRGSNQPQHF. As DNA, the CDR3 is TGTGCCACCAGCACCGACAGGGGCAGCAATCAGCCCCAGCATTTT.

The rearrangement uses TRBV10-2 and TRBJ2-7; 10 positions match TRBD2. With V trimmed by 9 bases and J by 5 bases, 7 bases remained unmatched. This CDR3 is built from 13 residues. Germline values: CDR1 WSHSY, CDR2 SAAADI. CDR3 coding DNA: TGCGCCAGGAGGCTAGCGGGAGTGGACGAGCAGTACTTC. Encoded protein: CARRLAGVDEQYF.